A single sample is the source of the 27 T cell receptor beta chains below, sequenced in a study of radiation and T cells in renal cell carcinoma. The assay was immunoSEQ multiplex PCR, and TCRdb's table has in-frame clones only and misses some. The repertoire holds some 25,000 clones, with roughly 60% as singletons. Treatment indicated: treatment-naive control, cytoreductive nephrectomy. The specimen comprised tumor tissue, sampled from a patient whose treatment was nephrectomy without radiotherapy. The receptors stem from a man between 35 and 55 years old with renal cell carcinoma.

The gene calls are TRBV28 and TRBJ1-2; D is possibly TRBD1 (6 bases). The CDR3 is made up of 14 amino acids. V lost 8 bases and J lost 8, with 21 bases in between. Per the germline V gene, CDR1 is MDHEN and CDR2 is SYDVKM. The CDR3 DNA sequence: TGTGCCAGCGGGGCCGGGACAACTGCCAGGGGCTACACCTTC. Translation gives CASGAGTTARGYTF.

V usage is TRBV6-6 and J usage is TRBJ1-5; 8 bases fit TRBD1. Germline lookup yields CDR1 MNHNY and CDR2 SVGAGI (reference sequence). The ends lost 6 bases at V and 3 bases at J; junction bases unmatched: 7. This CDR3 is 15 amino acids long. The CDR3 region is CASRPQGAPNQPQHF. In DNA, the CDR3 is TGTGCCAGCAGACCTCAGGGGGCCCCCAATCAGCCCCAGCATTTT.

The chain recombines TRBV30 with TRBJ2-3; 10 nucleotides line up with TRBD2. V trimming: 3 bases; J trimming: 4 bases; junction bases outside the gene matches: 4. The germline gives CDR1 GTSNPN, CDR2 SVGIG (reference sequence). The CDR3 totals 14 residues. CDR3 sequence reads: CAWRGAGGSDTQYF. CDR3 nucleotide sequence: TGTGCCTGGAGAGGAGCGGGAGGGTCAGATACGCAGTATTTT.

This sequence joins TRBV5-1 and TRBJ2-3; 9 nucleotides line up with TRBD1. V shed 4 bases and J 0 bases; nucleotides not matched to a gene: 3. Germline V gene lookup returns CDR1 SGHRS and CDR2 YFSETQ. CDR3 length: 15 residues. For the CDR3, the DNA is TGCGCCAGCAGCCCGACAGGGGGGAGCACAGATACGCAGTATTTT. This encodes CASSPTGGSTDTQYF.

The CDR3 region is CASSPAPAGEQYF. CDR3 DNA: TGTGCCAGCAGTCCCGCCCCGGCGGGCGAGCAGTACTTC. The rearrangement links TRBV6-5 to TRBJ2-7; a possible D gene is TRBD2 (5 bases). CDR1 is MNHEY, CDR2 SVGAGI, per germline. The CDR3 is 13 amino acids. V lost 5 bases and J 6 bases, leaving 14 bases between the germline ends.

The rearrangement uses TRBV18 and TRBJ2-5; D gene unclear. Germline V lookup: CDR1 KGHSH, CDR2 LQKENI. CDR3 size: 14 residues. V was cut by 3 bases and J by 1 base, with 9 bases left in between. The CDR3 coding sequence is TGTGCCAGCTCACCCGGGTCGGCCCAAGAGACCCAGTACTTC. It yields the protein CASSPGSAQETQYF. The full variable domain, in which reference TRBV18 and TRBJ2-5 provide the parts outside the CDR3, is NAGVMQNPRHLVRRRGQEARLRCSPMKGHSHVYWYRQLPEEGLKFMVYLQKENIIDESGMPKERFSAEFPKEGPSILRIQQVVRGDSAAYFCASSPGSAQETQYFGPGTRLLVL.

The gene calls are TRBV5-1 and TRBJ2-2, with D uncertain. V shed 3 bases and J shed 4 bases, with 13 bases lying between them. Germline CDR1 reads SGHRS; CDR2 reads YFSETQ. The CDR3 length is 15 residues. The CDR3 region is CASSYDGPATGELFF. CDR3 DNA: TGCGCCAGCAGCTACGACGGACCTGCCACCGGGGAGCTGTTTTTT. The full variable domain, completed using reference TRBV5-1 and TRBJ2-2, is KAGVTQTPRYLIKTRGQQVTLSCSPISGHRSVSWYQQTPGQGLQFLFEYFSETQRNKGNFPGRFSGRQFSNSRSEMNVSTLELGDSALYLCASSYDGPATGELFFGEGSRLTVL.

The V and J genes are TRBV11-3 and TRBJ2-7, with 7 bases identical to TRBD1. Germline CDR1 SGHNT, CDR2 YENEEA. Losses at the gene ends were 2 bases for V and 3 bases for J; bases not matched to a gene: 7. This CDR3 comprises 15 residues. The CDR3 reads CASSLRGLGVYEQYV. The CDR3 nucleotides read TGTGCCAGCAGCTTAAGGGGGCTAGGGGTCTACGAGCAGTACGTC.

The gene calls are TRBV10-3 and TRBJ1-1, with D possibly TRBD1 on 5 matching bases. CDR1 is ENHRY and CDR2 is SYGVKD in the germline V gene. V lost 0 bases to trimming and J lost 1 base, with 9 bases between them. CDR3 length: 15 amino acids. Written as DNA, the CDR3 is TGTGCCATCAGTGAGTCCGGAAGGGGGAACACTGAAGCTTTCTTT. Translation: CAISESGRGNTEAFF.

The gene calls are TRBV19 and TRBJ2-1; D is perhaps TRBD2 (6 bases). Trimming stripped 8 bases from V and 10 bases from J, with 24 bases between. CDR1 and CDR2 (germline): LNHDA, SQIVND (reference sequence). The CDR3 runs 15 residues. The CDR3 DNA reads as TGTGCCAGTTCTCCCCGGGTTCGGGAGAATCGGGAGCAGTTCTTC. It encodes CASSPRVRENREQFF.

The chain has TRBV7-3 and TRBJ1-6; D gene uncertain. Germline CDR1 SGHTA, CDR2 FQGTGA. The germline V and J ends were trimmed by 1 base and 8 bases, with 9 bases remaining between them. CDR3 length equals 14 residues. In DNA form, the CDR3 reads TGTGCCAGCAGCTTAATCGGGTATGATTCACCCCTCCACTTT. It specifies CASSLIGYDSPLHF.

This clone is medium-sized. This rearrangement joins TRBV9 to TRBJ1-2, with D unclear. Germline values: CDR1 SGDLS, CDR2 YYNGEE. The length of the CDR3 is 11 residues. The V gene lost 2 bases and the J gene lost 13 bases, with 12 bases spanning the gap. Written as DNA, the CDR3 is TGTGCCAGCAGCGTTATTAGGGTACTCACCTTC. This encodes CASSVIRVLTF.

The V call is TRBV29-1, the J call TRBJ1-2, with D possibly being TRBD1 (5 bases). Per germline, CDR1 SQVTM and CDR2 ANQGSEA. V lost 0 bases, J lost 6 bases, and 17 bases lay in between. The CDR3 runs to 15 residues. The CDR3: CSVEDPHQGRDGYTF. Written as DNA, the CDR3 is TGCAGCGTTGAAGACCCTCACCAGGGAAGGGATGGCTACACCTTC.

This clone was observed at least ten times. Additional DNA sequences in this sample encode the identical CDR3. The chain carries TRBV28 and TRBJ1-2; D gene ambiguous. V was trimmed by 5 bases and J by 4 bases, leaving 8 bases between them. The CDR3 spans 12 residues. Germline V CDR1 and CDR2: MDHEN, SYDVKM. CDR3 residues: CASSSLGYGYTF. Here the CDR3 DNA reads TGTGCCAGCAGTAGTCTGGGCTATGGCTACACCTTC.

This clone showed up just a few times. J is TRBJ1-1 and V is TRBV29-1; 8 bases are a match to TRBD1. CDR3 length: 14 amino acids. Looked up from germline, CDR1 is SQVTM and CDR2 is ANQGSEA. V lost 2 bases to trimming and J lost 2 bases; unmatched junction nucleotides: 4. The CDR3 bases are TGCAGCGTTGAAAGTCAGGGGGCTAACACTGAAGCTTTCTTT. This codes for CSVESQGANTEAFF. The full variable domain, its missing parts supplied by reference TRBV29-1 and TRBJ1-1, is SAVISQKPSRDICQRGTSLTIQCQVDSQVTMMFWYRQQPGQSLTLIATANQGSEATYESGFVIDKFPISRPNLTFSTLTVSNMSPEDSSIYLCSVESQGANTEAFFGQGTRLTVV.

In this sample, this clone turned up a few times. The chain links TRBV21-1 to TRBJ2-1. TRBV21-1 is assigned pseudogene status. The CDR3 is 13 residues long. This CDR3 is CASSTSGAVYRFF. The CDR3 DNA reads as TGTGCCAGCAGCACCTCGGGCGCAGTCTATCGGTTCTTC.

The rearrangement uses TRBV7-8 and TRBJ1-2, with no clear D. The V end was cut by 5 bases, the J end by 8 bases, with 18 bases between. CDR1 SGHVS and CDR2 FQNEAQ come from the germline V gene. This CDR3 spans 14 amino acids. Here the CDR3 DNA reads TGTGCCAGCAGCCCCACCGGATCGGAGTGGGGCTACACCTTC. This gives the protein CASSPTGSEWGYTF.

V and J are TRBV28 and TRBJ1-2; D uncertain. Trimming removed 11 bases from V and 4 bases from J, with 20 bases in between. The CDR3 is 14 amino acids. From germline, CDR1 is MDHEN and CDR2 SYDVKM. The chain's CDR3 is CAVPFRDVGYGYTF. CDR3 coding DNA: TGTGCCGTCCCCTTTAGGGATGTCGGCTATGGCTACACCTTC.

J is TRBJ2-1 and V is TRBV27; 9 bases agree with TRBD2. After removal of 2 bases from V and 3 bases from J, the junction contained 8 bases not matched to a gene. The germline gives CDR1 MNHEY, CDR2 SMNVEV (reference sequence). This CDR3 has 17 amino acids. The CDR3 DNA sequence: TGTGCCAGCAGTTTACGCGGTTGGCGGGAGGGCTACAATGAGCAGTTCTTC. It is translated as CASSLRGWREGYNEQFF.

The rearrangement joins TRBV6-1 to TRBJ1-1, with TRBD1 as a possible D gene (5 bases). V lost 6 bases and J 0 bases, leaving 8 bases between the germline ends. CDR1 MNHNS and CDR2 SASEGT come from the germline V gene. This CDR3 spans 13 amino acids. The CDR3 DNA is TGTGCCAGCAGCCCAGGGATGAACACTGAAGCTTTCTTT. Protein product: CASSPGMNTEAFF.

The chain links TRBV7-2 to TRBJ2-2; tentative D call: TRBD1 (6 bases). Trimming removed 5 bases from V and 4 bases from J, with 14 bases in between. CDR1 is SGHTA, CDR2 FQGNSA, per germline. The CDR3 has 15 amino acids. CDR3 DNA: TGTGCCAGCAGCCATTGGACAGACCCCACCGGGGAGCTGTTTTTT. Amino acids: CASSHWTDPTGELFF.

This clone has just a few counts. The chain uses TRBV7-9 and TRBJ1-5, with 7 bases fitting TRBD1. The ends lost 4 bases at V and 6 bases at J; junction bases unmatched: 6. In germline, CDR1 is SEHNR, CDR2 FQNEAQ (reference sequence). This CDR3 comprises 14 residues. The CDR3 DNA sequence: TGTGCCAGCAGCTCCAACAGGGGCGGTCAGCCCCAGCATTTT. This gives the protein CASSSNRGGQPQHF.

The genes are TRBV9 and TRBJ1-1, with D possibly TRBD1 on 6 matching bases. The CDR3 contains 20 residues. CDR1 and CDR2 from the germline V gene are SGDLS and YYNGEE. V was trimmed by 4 bases and J by 4 bases, leaving 32 bases between them. The CDR3 protein is CASSRRPFFEGGPRVTEAFF. The CDR3 nucleotides are TGTGCCAGCAGCCGCCGACCATTCTTCGAGGGGGGACCAAGGGTCACTGAAGCTTTCTTT.

This clone was counted a few times. The chain links TRBV28 to TRBJ1-6; the D gene is possibly TRBD1 (6 bases). Germline CDR1 is MDHEN and CDR2 is SYDVKM. The CDR3 length is 14 residues. The V end lost 6 bases, the J end lost 10 bases, and 16 bases lay between the germline ends. CDR3 coding DNA: TGTGCCAGCAGCACGCCCGCAGGGGTCTCACCCCTCCACTTT. It encodes CASSTPAGVSPLHF.

V and J are TRBV28 and TRBJ1-2; D unclear. V lost 9 bases and J lost 8, with 16 bases in between. Germline loops: CDR1 MDHEN, CDR2 SYDVKM. This CDR3 region has 12 residues. CDR3 sequence reads: CASKRTTVGYTF. The CDR3 DNA sequence: TGTGCCAGTAAACGGACTACGGTGGGCTACACCTTC.

This clone was seen only a few times. The sample holds other DNA sequences that translate to the same CDR3. The CDR3 reads CASSLGGAYGYTF. DNA of the CDR3: TGTGCCAGCAGCTTGGGAGGGGCCTATGGCTACACCTTC. The chain is built from TRBV5-6 and TRBJ1-2, with TRBD1 as a possible D gene (5 bases). The CDR3 contains 13 residues. With 0 bases removed from V and 4 bases from J, the gap between germline ends came to 7 bases. Germline lookup yields CDR1 SGHDT and CDR2 YYEEEE.

The genes are TRBV6-5 and TRBJ1-5; D possibly corresponds to TRBD1 (5 bases). The CDR3 covers 15 residues. The V and J ends lost 0 bases and 6 bases respectively, with 12 bases between them. The V gene's germline CDR1 is MNHEY and CDR2 SVGAGI. In DNA form, the CDR3 reads TGTGCCAGCAGTTACTCCGCCAGGGCGGGTCAGCCCCAGCATTTT. It codes for CASSYSARAGQPQHF.